This TCR beta chain was observed in a study of tumor and adjacent non-tumor tissue in lung cancer. Across the whole study: The cohort had about a dozen adenocarcinoma, a couple of squamous cell and 1 small cell patients. Study-level results: In normal lung, the top 100 clones were significantly more dominant than in tumor.

RNA was extracted from bulk tissue without any cell sorting. The table lists this clonotype with many counts. Its antigen is still unknown. TCRbeta libraries were built with three rounds of nested PCR, modified from ARM-PCR. TCRdb passed the multiplex PCR reads through MiXCR, listing each CDR3 protein once. The sample has fewer than 130,000 distinct CDR3 sequences, approximately 84% seen once. The junction had 9 bases not matched to a gene; V was cut back by 6 bases and J by 4 bases. The CDR3 runs to 15 residues. Germline V gene lookup returns CDR1 MNHNY and CDR2 SVGAGI (reference sequence). The chain carries TRBV6-6 and TRBJ1-2; 9 bases line up with TRBD1. The sample was lung tumor tissue. The TCR originated in a man aged 70 or older with non-small cell lung cancer. CDR3 bases: TGTGCCAGCAGCCACACAGGGGGCCAGGGCTATGGCTACACCTTC. Its protein product is CASSHTGGQGYGYTF.